This T cell receptor beta chain appears in the sequencing data of a study of identical twins. TCRdb re-derived calls from the 5' RACE reads in MiXCR, one entry per CDR3 protein. This sample carries about 470,000 distinct CDR3 sequences, roughly a quarter of them seen once, and the ten largest clones take approximately 2.9%. With 1 base removed from V and 6 bases from J, the gap between germline ends came to 7 bases. The CDR3 spans 13 residues. The germline gives CDR1 MGHRA, CDR2 YSYEKL. The sample was also linked to a second study, of T cells expressing NK-cell markers.

The receptor comes from a young woman in good health. Sequencing was carried out using CD4+ T cells sorted from blood. The rearrangement uses TRBV4-1 and TRBJ2-1; D is unclear. CDR3 in DNA: TGCGCCAGCAGCCAAGTTACTCCCAATGAGCAGTTCTTC. It codes for CASSQVTPNEQFF.